This T cell receptor beta chain emerged from a study of T cell responses to AZD1222 COVID-19 vaccine. For this clone: What it binds is not known.

The table came from immunoSEQ multiplex PCR; TCRdb's copy has only in-frame clones and leaves some out. The repertoire holds 200,000 or so clones, with 94% as singletons. Whole-study results and caveats: After two AZD1222 doses, spike-specific TCR breadth and depth rose versus day 0.

The clonotype was recovered from an adult in good health. Sample: peripheral blood, taken on day 0 of AZD1222 vaccination.

CDR3 loop: CASSVTPATNEKLFF. CDR3 sequence (DNA): TGTGCCAGCAGCGTTACTCCTGCAACTAATGAAAAACTGTTTTTT. The chain couples TRBV7-9 to TRBJ1-4, with D hard to call. Trimming stripped 5 bases from V and 0 bases from J, with 10 bases between. The CDR3 spans 15 residues. CDR1 is SEHNR and CDR2 is FQNEAQ in the germline V gene (reference sequence).